This TCR beta chain was found in a study of T cells in Graves' hyperthyroidism and ophthalmopathy. Findings and caveats of the study: Also found in blood were most expanded thyroid clonotypes above 0.001. Onset of ophthalmopathy came a median around 7.1 months after the model predicted it.

Newly diagnosed patients aged 18 to 65 had hyperthyroidism of under 2 months' duration. Source material for PBMCs was about 10 ml fresh peripheral blood. Amplification yielded TCR beta CDR3 regions, with RNA transcripts as the source. First-round RT-PCR targeting the TCR CDR3 was performed with the HTBI primer set. TCRdb re-analysed the multiplex PCR reads in MiXCR, keeping a single row per CDR3 protein. The data hold hundreds of thousands of distinct CDR3 sequences, with approximately 15% observed a single time. Worth noting for this clonotype: The antigen remains undetermined.

J lost 15 bases, V lost 5 bases, and 11 bases had no gene match. The germline V gene has CDR1 SGHTA and CDR2 FQGTGA. CDR3 length equals 13 residues. Sequencing was carried out using blood. The chain uses TRBV7-3 and TRBJ2-1; TRBD1 agrees at 9 bases. This clonotype originated in a woman between 25 and 40 years old with Graves' hyperthyroidism that later progressed to Graves' ophthalmopathy. The CDR3 loop is CASSDSLGTGSFF. The CDR3, as DNA: TGTGCCAGCAGCGACTCTCTCGGGACAGGGTCGTTCTTC.